This is a list of T cell receptor beta chains from one sample in a study of cytomegalovirus exposure and HLA in healthy donors. Assay: immunoSEQ multiplex PCR; the TCRdb copy retains only in-frame clones and omits some. The data hold some 150,000 clones, with 78% observed a single time. Sequencing was carried out using PBMCs. The receptors originated from a male donor in good health and CMV-seronegative. The CDR3 runs from the conserved cysteine through the conserved F or W. The D gene is left open where the match is weak. Clone size is not always given. Where it is, it says once, few, many or a class for expanded clones.

V	D	size	J	DNA	CDR3
TRBV28	TRBD2	NA	TRBJ2-7	TGTGCCAGCAGCCCCGGCGCCGGGACTAGCGGGAGTTTCCCCTACGAGCAGTACTTC	CASSPGAGTSGSFPYEQYF
TRBV30	TRBD1	NA	TRBJ2-2	TGTGCCTGGAGTCGGGCAGGGGGCATCAACACCGGGGAGCTGTTTTTT	CAWSRAGGINTGELFF
TRBV29-1	TRBD2	few	TRBJ2-3	TGCAGCGTTGGTCGTCGGACTAGCAGAGATACGCAGTATTTT	CSVGRRTSRDTQYF
TRBV5-4	NA	once	TRBJ2-7	TGTGCCAGCAGTTTAGACTCGGGCGAGCAGTACTTC	CASSLDSGEQYF
TRBV6-5	NA	NA	TRBJ1-2	TGTGCCAGCAGTTTCGGATCCGGGTCCCAGATCGGTGGCTACACCTTC	CASSFGSGSQIGGYTF
TRBV5-6	TRBD2	once	TRBJ2-5	TGTGCCAGCTCGGGGGCTAGCGGGTGGCAAGAGACCCAGTACTTC	CASSGASGWQETQYF
TRBV18	TRBD2	once	TRBJ2-7	TGTGCCAGCTCAGAAATGAAGCGGGAAGGCCTCGAGCAGTACTTC	CASSEMKREGLEQYF
TRBV4-2	TRBD1	few	TRBJ1-4	TGTGCCAGCAGCCAAGGGGACAGGGGGCTCGGAAAACTGTTTTTT	CASSQGDRGLGKLFF
TRBV5-1	NA	NA	TRBJ1-5	TGCGCCAGCAGCTTGCACGGCACCAGGGGTCAGCCCCAGCATTTT	CASSLHGTRGQPQHF
TRBV5-1	NA	few	TRBJ1-1	TGCGCCAGCAGTCAGAACAGGGACGACCAAGCTTTCTTT	CASSQNRDDQAFF